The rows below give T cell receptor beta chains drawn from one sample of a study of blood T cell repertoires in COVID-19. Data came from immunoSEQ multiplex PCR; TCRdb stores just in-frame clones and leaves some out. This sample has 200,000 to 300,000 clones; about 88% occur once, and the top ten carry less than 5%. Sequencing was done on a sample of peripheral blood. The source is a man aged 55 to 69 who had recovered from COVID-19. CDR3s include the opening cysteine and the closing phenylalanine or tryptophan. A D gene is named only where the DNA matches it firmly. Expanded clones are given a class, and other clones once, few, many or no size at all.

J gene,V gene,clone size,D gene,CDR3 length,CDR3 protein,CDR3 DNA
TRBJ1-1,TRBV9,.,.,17,CASSPNKGTRPNTEAFF,TGTGCCAGCAGCCCGAACAAAGGGACAAGGCCGAACACTGAAGCTTTCTTT
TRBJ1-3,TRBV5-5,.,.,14,CASRLPGFGNTIYF,TGTGCCAGCAGGTTACCGGGTTTCGGAAACACCATATATTTT
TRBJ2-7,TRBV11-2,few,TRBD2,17,CASSLDTLAGGSYEQYF,TGTGCCAGCAGCTTAGATACCCTAGCGGGGGGCTCCTACGAGCAGTACTTC
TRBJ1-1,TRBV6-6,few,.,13,CASSYGSPPEAFF,TGTGCCAGCAGTTACGGCTCACCACCTGAAGCTTTCTTT
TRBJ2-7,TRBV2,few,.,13,CASSVAGTYEQYF,TGTGCCAGCAGTGTCGCAGGGACCTACGAGCAGTACTTC
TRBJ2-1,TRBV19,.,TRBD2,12,CASQRGGYEQFF,TGTGCCAGCCAGCGGGGGGGCTATGAGCAGTTCTTC
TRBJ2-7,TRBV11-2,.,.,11,CASSSTVEQYF,TGTGCCAGCAGCTCCACGGTCGAGCAGTACTTC
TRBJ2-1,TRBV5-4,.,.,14,CASSPTAARNEQFF,TGTGCCAGCAGCCCTACGGCGGCTCGCAATGAGCAGTTCTTC
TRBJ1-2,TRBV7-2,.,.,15,CASSGRQRLYYGYTF,TGTGCCAGCAGCGGACGACAGAGACTTTACTATGGCTACACCTTC
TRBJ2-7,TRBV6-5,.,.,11,CASRYSYEQYF,TGTGCCAGCCGCTATTCCTACGAGCAGTACTTC
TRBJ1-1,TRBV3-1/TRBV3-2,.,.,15,CASSQSDFGNTEAFF,TGTGCCAGCAGCCAATCTGACTTCGGAAACACTGAAGCTTTCTTT
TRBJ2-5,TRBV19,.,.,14,CASSLRGVAETQYF,TGTGCCAGTAGTTTGCGGGGAGTCGCAGAGACCCAGTACTTC
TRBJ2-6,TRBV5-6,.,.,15,CASSNRVAGANVLTF,TGTGCCAGCAGCAATCGGGTGGCTGGGGCCAACGTCCTGACTTTC